The clone carrying this TCR beta chain turned up a few times. The sample originates from a study of blood T cell repertoires in COVID-19. In the authors' workflow: Reference gene primer amplification gave nucleated cell count estimates. Clones were read by immunoSEQ multiplex PCR, and TCRdb kept only the in-frame ones, dropping some. For V, J and clone size, that table is used; D and trimming come from the DNA. The sample lists 60,000 to 90,000 clones, 87% occurring once. Trimming shortened V by 1 base and J by 3 bases, and 16 bases separated the two germline ends. The germline gives CDR1 LGHNA, CDR2 YSLEER. This CDR3 is 16 amino acids long.

The J gene is TRBJ2-7, the V gene TRBV4-3; D is possibly TRBD1 (6 bases). The sequencing input was peripheral blood. The origin of this receptor is an elderly woman with active or convalescent COVID-19. CDR3 in DNA: TGCGCCAGCAGCCAAGTTCAAACAGGGAGCCTCTACGAGCAGTACTTC. It yields the protein CASSQVQTGSLYEQYF.